Below, one T cell receptor beta chain is given with its context. After isolation, RNA underwent reverse transcription to generate cDNA as the sequencing template. Using immunoSEQ multiplex PCR, the repertoire was profiled, and TCRdb retains in-frame clones only, with some absent. Altogether more than 140,000 clones are present, about 85% being singletons, with the ten largest covering less than 15%. The germline CDR1 and CDR2 sequences are SEHNR and FQNEAQ (reference sequence). The ends were cut back, 2 bases at V and 10 bases at J, with 6 bases in the middle. The CDR3 extends over 11 amino acids. The treatment was: oral pan-JAK inhibitor, 5-10 mg twice daily. This entry belongs to a study of CD8+ T cells in alopecia areata.

This TCR derives from a human donor with alopecia areata. This specimen consisted of CD8+ T cells sorted from blood, obtained at week 4, from a patient treated with tofacitinib. The chain recombines TRBV7-9 with TRBJ2-1; D is unresolved. CDR3 nucleotide sequence: TGTGCCAGCAGCTTAAACGGAGAGCAGTTCTTC. Amino acids: CASSLNGEQFF.